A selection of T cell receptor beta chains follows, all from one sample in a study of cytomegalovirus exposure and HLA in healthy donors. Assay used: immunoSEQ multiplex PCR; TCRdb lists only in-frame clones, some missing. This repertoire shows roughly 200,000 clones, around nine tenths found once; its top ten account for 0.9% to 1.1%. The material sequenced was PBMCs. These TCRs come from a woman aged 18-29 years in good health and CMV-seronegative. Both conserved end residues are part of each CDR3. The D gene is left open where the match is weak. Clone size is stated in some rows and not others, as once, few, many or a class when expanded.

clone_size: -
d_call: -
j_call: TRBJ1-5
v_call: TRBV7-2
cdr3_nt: TGTGCCAGCAGCACCCAGGGTCAGGGTCAGCCCCAGCATTTT
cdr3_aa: CASSTQGQGQPQHF

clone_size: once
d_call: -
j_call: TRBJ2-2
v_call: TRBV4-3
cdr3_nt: TGCGCCAGCAGCCAAGATTACACGAACACCGGGGAGCTGTTTTTT
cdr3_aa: CASSQDYTNTGELFF

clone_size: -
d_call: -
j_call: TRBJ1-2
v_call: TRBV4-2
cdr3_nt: TGTGCCAGCAGCCAAGAGATGACTTTGGATGGCTACACCTTC
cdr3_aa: CASSQEMTLDGYTF

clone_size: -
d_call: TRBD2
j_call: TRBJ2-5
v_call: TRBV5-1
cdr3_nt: TGCGCCAGCGCCGAGCGAGCTAGCGGGGTGCCTGAGACCCAGTACTTC
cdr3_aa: CASAERASGVPETQYF

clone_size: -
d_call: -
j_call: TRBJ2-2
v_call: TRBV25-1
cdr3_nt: TGTGCCAGCAGTGCAATAGGGGGGGCCGGGGAGCTGTTTTTT
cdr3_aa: CASSAIGGAGELFF

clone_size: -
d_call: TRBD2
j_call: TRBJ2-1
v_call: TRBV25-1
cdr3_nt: TGTGCCAGCAATCGGGCGGGGGAATACAATGAGCAGTTCTTC
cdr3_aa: CASNRAGEYNEQFF

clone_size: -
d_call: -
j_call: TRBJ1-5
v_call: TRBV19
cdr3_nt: TGTGCCAGTAGTACTGACTCTAGGGGTGGCAATCAGCCCCAGCATTTT
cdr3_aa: CASSTDSRGGNQPQHF

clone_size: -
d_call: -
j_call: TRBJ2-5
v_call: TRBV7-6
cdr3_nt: TGTGCCAGCAGCTCGCGGACAGTCCAAGAGACCCAGTACTTC
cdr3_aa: CASSSRTVQETQYF

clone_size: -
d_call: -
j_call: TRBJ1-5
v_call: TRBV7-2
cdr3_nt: TGTGCCAGCAGCTTAGAGTCGGGTTCTGGGTATAGCAATCAGCCCCAGCATTTT
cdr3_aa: CASSLESGSGYSNQPQHF

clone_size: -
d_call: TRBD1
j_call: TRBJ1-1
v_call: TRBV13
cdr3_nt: TGTGCCAGCAGCCCCAGGACAGGGGGAGGAATCACTGAAGCTTTCTTT
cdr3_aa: CASSPRTGGGITEAFF

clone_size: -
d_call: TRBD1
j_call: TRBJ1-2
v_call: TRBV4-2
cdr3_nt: TGTGCCAGCAGCGCTACAGGGGCCGCCGTGGGCTACACCTTC
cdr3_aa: CASSATGAAVGYTF

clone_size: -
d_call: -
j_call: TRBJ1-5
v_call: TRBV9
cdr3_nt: TGTGCCAGCAGCGTAGAAGGAGGGAATCAGCCCCAGCATTTT
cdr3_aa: CASSVEGGNQPQHF

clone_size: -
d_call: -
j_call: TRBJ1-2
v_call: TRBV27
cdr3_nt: TGTGCCAGCAGTCTACGAGGGGGTGGCTACACCTTC
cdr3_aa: CASSLRGGGYTF

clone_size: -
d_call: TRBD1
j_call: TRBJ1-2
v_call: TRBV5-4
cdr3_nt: TGTGCCAGCAGCTTGACAGGGGGAGCCAAAAACTATGGCTACACCTTC
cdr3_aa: CASSLTGGAKNYGYTF

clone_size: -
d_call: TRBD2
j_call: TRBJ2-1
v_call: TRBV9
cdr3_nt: TGTGCCAGCAGCGTATCGGGAGCGGGAGGTTACAATGAGCAGTTCTTC
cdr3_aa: CASSVSGAGGYNEQFF

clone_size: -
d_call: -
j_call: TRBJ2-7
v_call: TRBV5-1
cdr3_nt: TGCGCCAGCAGCTTGAGTGCGGGAACTTACGAGCAGTACTTC
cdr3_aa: CASSLSAGTYEQYF

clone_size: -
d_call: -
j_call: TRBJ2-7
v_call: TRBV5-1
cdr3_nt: TGCGCCAGCAGCTTCTCTAGCGTTAAAGGCCCCTACGAGCAGTACTTC
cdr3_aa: CASSFSSVKGPYEQYF

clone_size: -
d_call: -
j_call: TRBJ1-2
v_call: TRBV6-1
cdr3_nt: TGTGCCAGCAGTCTCGATGGGACACTTATTTATGGCTACACCTTC
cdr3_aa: CASSLDGTLIYGYTF

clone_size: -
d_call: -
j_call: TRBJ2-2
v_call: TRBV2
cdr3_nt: TGTGCCAGCAGTGGGTTTTTGAACACCGGGGGGCTGTTTTTT
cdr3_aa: CASSGFLNTGGLFF

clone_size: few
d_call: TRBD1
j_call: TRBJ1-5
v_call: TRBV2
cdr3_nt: TGTGCCAGCAGCCAATCCGGGACAGGACATCAGCCCCAGCATTTT
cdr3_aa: CASSQSGTGHQPQHF

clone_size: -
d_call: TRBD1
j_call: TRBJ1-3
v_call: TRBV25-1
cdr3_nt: TGTGCCAGCACTGCCGGGACAGGCCCTGGAAACACCATATATTTT
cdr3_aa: CASTAGTGPGNTIYF

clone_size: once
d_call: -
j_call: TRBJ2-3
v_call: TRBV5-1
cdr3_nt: TGCGCCAGCAGCTGGGACTCTTCCACAGATACGCAGTATTTT
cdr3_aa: CASSWDSSTDTQYF

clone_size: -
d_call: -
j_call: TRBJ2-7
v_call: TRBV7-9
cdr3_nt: TGTGCCAGCAGCTTAAACAGGGAAACCTACGAGCAGTACTTC
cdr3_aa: CASSLNRETYEQYF